Described below is a single T cell receptor (beta chain) sequence and its context. Its target is unknown. The data originate from a study of cytomegalovirus exposure and HLA in healthy donors. Study summary: An earlier analysis identified more than 95 million unique TCR beta sequences in 150 million to 200 million T cells.

Study-wide points: The study had only CMV serostatus as immune exposure information.

This PCR relied on a set of 60 Vbeta primers and 13 Jbeta primers. The assay was immunoSEQ multiplex PCR, and TCRdb's table has in-frame clones only and misses some. Of approximately 90,000 clones listed, more than 70% are singletons. The CDR3 runs 15 residues. CDR1 is MGHRA, CDR2 YSYEKL, per germline. After removal of 3 bases from V and 9 bases from J, the junction contained 11 bases not matched to a gene. The sequencing sample was made of PBMCs. The sequence came from a man aged 25 to 40 in good health and CMV-seronegative. V and J are TRBV4-1 and TRBJ2-5, with 9 bases aligning to TRBD1. CDR3 in DNA: TGCGCCAGCAGCCAGGGGACAGGGTCAATTAAGGCCCAGTACTTC. It codes for CASSQGTGSIKAQYF.